This note documents a single TCR beta chain sequence. This clonotype came up once. Its specific antigen is unknown. The record has no base qualities; no much larger clone is one base away. One read alone is weak evidence. This sample is part of a study of CDR3 diversity in severe acne (dated by TCRdb to the late 2010s). The library was prepared using PCR. Sequencing instrument: Illumina HiSeq 2000. Through fastp at Q25 and MiXCR, TCRdb rebuilt clones from the public reads, retaining in-frame beta chains. Every CDR3 protein is listed once, alongside the most common genes and DNA of its rows. Counted in this sample were fewer than 90,000 distinct CDR3 sequences; around 54% of them appeared once. The ten largest make up around 10% of the sample. Measured from the cysteine to the phenylalanine, the CDR3 is 16 residues long. Just the 48-base CDR3 DNA is kept, in frame starting at base 1. V has 1 base trimmed and J has 0 bases trimmed; junction bases matching no gene number 1. CDR1 and CDR2, looked up from the germline V gene (reference sequence), are LNHNV and YYDKDF.

The specimen sequenced was blood. This clonotype was obtained from a male donor with severe acne vulgaris. The chain is made from TRBV15 and TRBJ2-2; 8 bases in the junction line up with TRBD2. The DNA sequence follows: TGTGCCACCAGCAGAGCGGGAGGGCCGAACACCGGGGAGCTGTTTTTT. This codes for CATSRAGGPNTGELFF.